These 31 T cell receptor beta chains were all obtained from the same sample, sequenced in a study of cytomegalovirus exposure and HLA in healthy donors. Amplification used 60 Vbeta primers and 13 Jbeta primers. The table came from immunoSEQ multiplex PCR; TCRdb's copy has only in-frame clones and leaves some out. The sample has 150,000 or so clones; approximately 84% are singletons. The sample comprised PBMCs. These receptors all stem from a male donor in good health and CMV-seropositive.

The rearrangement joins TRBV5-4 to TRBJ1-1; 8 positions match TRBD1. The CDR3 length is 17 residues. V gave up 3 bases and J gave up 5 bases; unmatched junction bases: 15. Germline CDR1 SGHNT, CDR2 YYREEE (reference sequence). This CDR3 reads CASSSGTIRGRGTEAFF. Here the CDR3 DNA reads TGTGCCAGCAGCTCTGGTACCATCAGGGGGCGAGGAACTGAAGCTTTCTTT. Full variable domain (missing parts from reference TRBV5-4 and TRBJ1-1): ETGVTQSPTHLIKTRGQQVTLRCSSQSGHNTVSWYQQALGQGPQFIFQYYREEENGRGNFPPRFSGLQFPNYSSELNVNALELDDSALYLCASSSGTIRGRGTEAFFGQGTRLTVV.

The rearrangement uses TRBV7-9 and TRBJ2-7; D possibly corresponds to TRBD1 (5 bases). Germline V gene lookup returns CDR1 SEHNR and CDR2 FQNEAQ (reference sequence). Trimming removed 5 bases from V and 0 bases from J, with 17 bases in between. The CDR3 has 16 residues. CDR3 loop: CASSRLLGDGSYEQYF. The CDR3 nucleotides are TGTGCCAGCAGCCGACTGTTAGGGGATGGCTCCTACGAGCAGTACTTC.

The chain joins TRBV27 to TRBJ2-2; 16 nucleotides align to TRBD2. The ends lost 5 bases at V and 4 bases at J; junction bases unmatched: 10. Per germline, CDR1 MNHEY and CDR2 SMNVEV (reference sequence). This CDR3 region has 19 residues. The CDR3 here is CASSRLGLAGGRGTGELFF. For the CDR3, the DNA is TGTGCCAGCAGTCGCTTGGGACTAGCGGGAGGGCGGGGCACCGGGGAGCTGTTTTTT.

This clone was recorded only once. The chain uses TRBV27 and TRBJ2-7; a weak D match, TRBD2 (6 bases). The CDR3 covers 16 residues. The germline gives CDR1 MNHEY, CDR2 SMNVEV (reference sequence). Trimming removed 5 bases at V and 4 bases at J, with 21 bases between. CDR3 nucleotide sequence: TGTGCCAGCAGTCCCCGGAGAGTAGCGGAGAGGTACGAGCAGTACTTC. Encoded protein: CASSPRRVAERYEQYF.

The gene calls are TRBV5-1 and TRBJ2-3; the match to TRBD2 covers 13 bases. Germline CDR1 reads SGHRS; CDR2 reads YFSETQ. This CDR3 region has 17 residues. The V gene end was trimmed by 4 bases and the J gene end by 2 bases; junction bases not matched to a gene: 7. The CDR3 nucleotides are TGCGCCAGCAGCCGACTAGCGGGAGGTCGGTACACAGATACGCAGTATTTT. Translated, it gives CASSRLAGGRYTDTQYF.

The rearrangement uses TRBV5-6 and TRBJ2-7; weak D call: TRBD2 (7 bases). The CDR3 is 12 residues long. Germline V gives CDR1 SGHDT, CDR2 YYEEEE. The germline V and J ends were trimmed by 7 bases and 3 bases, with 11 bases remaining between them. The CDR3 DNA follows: TGTGCCAGCCGGGGGGCGGGCTACGAGCAGTACTTC. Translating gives CASRGAGYEQYF. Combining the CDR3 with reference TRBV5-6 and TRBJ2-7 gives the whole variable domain DAGVTQSPTHLIKTRGQQVTLRCSPKSGHDTVSWYQQALGQGPQFIFQYYEEEERQRGNFPDRFSGHQFPNYSSELNVNALLLGDSALYLCASRGAGYEQYFGPGTRLTVT.

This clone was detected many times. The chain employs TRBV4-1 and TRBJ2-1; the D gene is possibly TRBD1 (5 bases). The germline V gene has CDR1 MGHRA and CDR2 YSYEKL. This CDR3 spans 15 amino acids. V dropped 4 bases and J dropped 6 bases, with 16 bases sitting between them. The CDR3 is CASSREGAGVNEQFF. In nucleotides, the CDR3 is TGCGCCAGCAGCCGTGAAGGGGCAGGAGTCAATGAGCAGTTCTTC.

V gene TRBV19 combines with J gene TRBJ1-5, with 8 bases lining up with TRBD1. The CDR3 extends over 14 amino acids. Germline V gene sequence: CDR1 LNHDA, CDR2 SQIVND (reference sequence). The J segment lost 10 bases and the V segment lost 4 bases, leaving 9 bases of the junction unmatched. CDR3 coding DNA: TGTGCCAGTAGTAGCAGGGGGCCGGGCCTACCCCAGCATTTT. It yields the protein CASSSRGPGLPQHF.

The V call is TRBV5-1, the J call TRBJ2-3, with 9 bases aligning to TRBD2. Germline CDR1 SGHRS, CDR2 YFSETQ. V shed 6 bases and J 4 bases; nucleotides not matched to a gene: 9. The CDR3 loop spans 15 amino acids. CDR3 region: CASNPAGGMADTQYF. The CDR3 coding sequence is TGCGCCAGCAACCCTGCGGGAGGGATGGCAGATACGCAGTATTTT. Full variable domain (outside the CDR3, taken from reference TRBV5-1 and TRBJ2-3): KAGVTQTPRYLIKTRGQQVTLSCSPISGHRSVSWYQQTPGQGLQFLFEYFSETQRNKGNFPGRFSGRQFSNSRSEMNVSTLELGDSALYLCASNPAGGMADTQYFGPGTRLTVL.

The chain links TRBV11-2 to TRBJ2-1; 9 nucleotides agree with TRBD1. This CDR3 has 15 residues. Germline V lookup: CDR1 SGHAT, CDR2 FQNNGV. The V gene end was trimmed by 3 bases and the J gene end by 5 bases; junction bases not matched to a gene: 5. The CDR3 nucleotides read TGTGCCAGCAGCTTTCCCGGGACAGGGAACAATGAGCAGTTCTTC. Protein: CASSFPGTGNNEQFF.

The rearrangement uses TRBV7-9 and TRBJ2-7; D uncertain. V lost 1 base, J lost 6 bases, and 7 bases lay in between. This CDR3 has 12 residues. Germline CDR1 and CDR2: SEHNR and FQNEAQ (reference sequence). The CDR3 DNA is TGTGCCAGCAGCTTAGACATCCGCGAGCAGTACTTC. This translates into CASSLDIREQYF. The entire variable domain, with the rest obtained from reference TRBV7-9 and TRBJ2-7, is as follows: DTGVSQNPRHKITKRGQNVTFRCDPISEHNRLYWYRQTLGQGPEFLTYFQNEAQLEKSRLLSDRFSAERPKGSFSTLEIQRTEQGDSAMYLCASSLDIREQYFGPGTRLTVT.

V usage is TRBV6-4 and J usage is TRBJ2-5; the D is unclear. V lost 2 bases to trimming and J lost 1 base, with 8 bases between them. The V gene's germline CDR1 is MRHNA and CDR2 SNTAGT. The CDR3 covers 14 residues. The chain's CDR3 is CASSDLSAQETQYF. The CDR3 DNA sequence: TGTGCCAGCAGTGACCTAAGCGCCCAAGAGACCCAGTACTTC.

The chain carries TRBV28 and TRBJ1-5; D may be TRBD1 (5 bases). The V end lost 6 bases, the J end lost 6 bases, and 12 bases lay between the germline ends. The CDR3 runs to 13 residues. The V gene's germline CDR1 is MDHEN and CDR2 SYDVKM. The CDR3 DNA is TGTGCCAGCAGCGTCCCGGGGGGTCAGCCCCAGCATTTT. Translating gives CASSVPGGQPQHF.

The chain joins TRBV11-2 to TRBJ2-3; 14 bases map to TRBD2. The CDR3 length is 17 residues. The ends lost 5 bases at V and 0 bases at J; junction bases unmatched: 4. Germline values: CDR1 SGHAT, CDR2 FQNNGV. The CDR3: CASSTGTSGGSTDTQYF. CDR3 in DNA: TGTGCCAGCAGCACCGGGACTAGCGGGGGTAGCACAGATACGCAGTATTTT.

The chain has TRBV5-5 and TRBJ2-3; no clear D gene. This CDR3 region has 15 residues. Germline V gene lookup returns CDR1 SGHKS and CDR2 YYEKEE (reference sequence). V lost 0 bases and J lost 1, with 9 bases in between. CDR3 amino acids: CASSLGLVGTDTQYF. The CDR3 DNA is TGTGCCAGCAGCTTGGGACTGGTAGGCACAGATACGCAGTATTTT.

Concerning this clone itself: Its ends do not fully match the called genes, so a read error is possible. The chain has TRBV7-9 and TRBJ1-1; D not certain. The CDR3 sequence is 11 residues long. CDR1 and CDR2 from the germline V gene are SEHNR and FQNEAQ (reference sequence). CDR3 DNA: TGTTCCAGCAGCTTAGGGTATCAGGCTTTCTTT. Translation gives CSSSLGYQAFF.

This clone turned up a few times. The chain's CDR3 is CASREGVQQETQYF. The CDR3 DNA is TGTGCCAGCAGAGAGGGCGTCCAGCAAGAGACCCAGTACTTC. The chain links TRBV2 to TRBJ2-5; possible D gene TRBD2, 5 bases. The CDR3 spans 14 residues. CDR1 SNHLY and CDR2 FYNNEI come from the germline V gene. The V end lost 6 bases, the J end lost 2 bases, and 13 bases lay between the germline ends.

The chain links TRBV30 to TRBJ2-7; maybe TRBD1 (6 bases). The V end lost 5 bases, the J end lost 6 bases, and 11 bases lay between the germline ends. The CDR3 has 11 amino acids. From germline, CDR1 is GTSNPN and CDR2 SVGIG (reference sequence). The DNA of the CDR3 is TGTGCCTGGGGGACATTAAGCGAGCAGTACTTC. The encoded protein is CAWGTLSEQYF.

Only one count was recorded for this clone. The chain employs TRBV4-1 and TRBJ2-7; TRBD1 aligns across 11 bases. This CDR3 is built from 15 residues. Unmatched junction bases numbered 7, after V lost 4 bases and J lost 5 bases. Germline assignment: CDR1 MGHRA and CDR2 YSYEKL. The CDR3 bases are TGCGCCAGCAGCCTTCCGGGACAGGGGGTCGACGAGCAGTACTTC. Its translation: CASSLPGQGVDEQYF.

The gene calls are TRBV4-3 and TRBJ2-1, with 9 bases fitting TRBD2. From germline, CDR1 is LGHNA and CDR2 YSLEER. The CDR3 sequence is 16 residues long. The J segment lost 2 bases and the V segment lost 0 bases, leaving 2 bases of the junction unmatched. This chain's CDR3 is CASSQESGRPYNEQFF. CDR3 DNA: TGCGCCAGCAGCCAAGAGAGCGGGAGGCCCTACAATGAGCAGTTCTTC.

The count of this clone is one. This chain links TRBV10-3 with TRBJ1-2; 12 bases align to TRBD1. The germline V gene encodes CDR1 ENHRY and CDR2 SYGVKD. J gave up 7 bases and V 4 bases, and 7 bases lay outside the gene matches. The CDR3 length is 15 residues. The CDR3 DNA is TGTGCCATCAGTGCGGGGACAGGGGGCGCGTCTGGCTACACCTTC. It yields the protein CAISAGTGGASGYTF.

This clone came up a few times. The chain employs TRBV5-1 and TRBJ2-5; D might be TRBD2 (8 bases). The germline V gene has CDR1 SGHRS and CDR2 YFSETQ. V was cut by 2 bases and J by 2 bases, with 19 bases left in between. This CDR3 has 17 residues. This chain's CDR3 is CASSFTPGGGPQETQYF. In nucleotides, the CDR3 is TGCGCCAGCAGCTTCACACCGGGAGGGGGCCCACAAGAGACCCAGTACTTC.

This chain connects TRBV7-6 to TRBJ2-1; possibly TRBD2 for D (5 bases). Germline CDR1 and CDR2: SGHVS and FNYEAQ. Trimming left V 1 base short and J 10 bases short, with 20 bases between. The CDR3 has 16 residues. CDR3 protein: CASSLVASGPTGEQFF. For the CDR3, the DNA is TGTGCCAGCAGCTTAGTTGCGAGCGGTCCTACGGGGGAGCAGTTCTTC.

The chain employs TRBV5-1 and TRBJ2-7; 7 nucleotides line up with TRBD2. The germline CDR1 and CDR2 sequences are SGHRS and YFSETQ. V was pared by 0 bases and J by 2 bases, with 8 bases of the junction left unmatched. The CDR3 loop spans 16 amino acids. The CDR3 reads CASSLGRSGLAYEQYF. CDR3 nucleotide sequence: TGCGCCAGCAGCTTGGGACGAAGTGGACTAGCCTACGAGCAGTACTTC.

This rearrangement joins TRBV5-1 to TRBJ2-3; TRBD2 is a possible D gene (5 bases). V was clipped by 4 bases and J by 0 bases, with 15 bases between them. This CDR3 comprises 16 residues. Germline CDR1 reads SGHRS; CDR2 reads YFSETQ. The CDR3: CASSAQTLGSTDTQYF. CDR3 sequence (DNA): TGCGCCAGCAGCGCCCAGACACTAGGGAGCACAGATACGCAGTATTTT.

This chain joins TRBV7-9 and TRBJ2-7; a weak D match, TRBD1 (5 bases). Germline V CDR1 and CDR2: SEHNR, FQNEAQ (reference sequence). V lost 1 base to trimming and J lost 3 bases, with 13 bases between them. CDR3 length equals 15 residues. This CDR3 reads CASSLGFRQGYEQYF. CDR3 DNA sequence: TGTGCCAGCAGCTTAGGCTTCCGGCAGGGCTACGAGCAGTACTTC.

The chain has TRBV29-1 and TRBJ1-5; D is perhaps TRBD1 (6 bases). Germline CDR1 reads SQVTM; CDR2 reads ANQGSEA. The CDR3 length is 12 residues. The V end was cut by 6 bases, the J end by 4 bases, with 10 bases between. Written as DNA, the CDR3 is TGCAGCGTAGGGGACATGAATCAGCCCCAGCATTTT. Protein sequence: CSVGDMNQPQHF.

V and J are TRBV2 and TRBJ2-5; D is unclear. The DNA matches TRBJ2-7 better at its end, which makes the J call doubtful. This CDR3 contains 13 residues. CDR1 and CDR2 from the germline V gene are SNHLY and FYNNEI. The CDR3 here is CASRQEVLDEQYF. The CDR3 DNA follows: TGTGCCAGCAGACAAGAGGTCCTAGACGAGCAGTACTTC.

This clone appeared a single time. CDR3 coding DNA: TGTGCCAGCAGCCTCAGCCAGGCTGGGGCCAACGTCCTGACTTTC. Its protein product is CASSLSQAGANVLTF. This chain uses TRBV11-1 with TRBJ2-6; unclear D gene. The CDR3 spans 15 residues. V was clipped by 5 bases and J by 2 bases, with 10 bases between them. CDR1 SGHAT and CDR2 FQDESV come from the germline V gene (reference sequence).

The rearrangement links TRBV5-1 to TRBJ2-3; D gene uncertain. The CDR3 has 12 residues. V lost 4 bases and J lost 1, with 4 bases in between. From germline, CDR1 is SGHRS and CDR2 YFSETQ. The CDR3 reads CASSLRTDTQYF. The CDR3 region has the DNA TGCGCCAGCAGCCTTCGCACAGATACGCAGTATTTT.

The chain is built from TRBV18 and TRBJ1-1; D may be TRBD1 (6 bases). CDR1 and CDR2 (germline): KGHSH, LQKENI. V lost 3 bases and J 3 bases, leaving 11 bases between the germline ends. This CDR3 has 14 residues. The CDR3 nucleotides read TGTGCCAGCTCACCTCAGGGGAGGGACACTGAAGCTTTCTTT. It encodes CASSPQGRDTEAFF.